The 13 T cell receptor beta chains below were found in one sample sequenced in a study of blood T cell repertoires in COVID-19. Only in-frame clones appear in the TCRdb table, and some are missing; sequencing was by immunoSEQ multiplex PCR. The data show under 100,000 clones, with roughly 78% seen just once and under 11% held by the top ten. The source material was peripheral blood. The receptors were sampled from a man aged 60 to 75 with acute or convalescent COVID-19.

This clone has just a few counts. The chain carries TRBV5-6 and TRBJ1-6; TRBD1 might be the D (5 bases). This CDR3 has 14 amino acids. From germline, CDR1 is SGHDT and CDR2 YYEEEE. Trimming stripped 2 bases from V and 4 bases from J, with 7 bases between. Here the CDR3 DNA reads TGTGCCAGCAGCTTCGGACATTATAATTCACCCCTCCACTTT. Amino acids: CASSFGHYNSPLHF. Filled out from reference TRBV5-6 and TRBJ1-6, the complete variable domain reads DAGVTQSPTHLIKTRGQQVTLRCSPKSGHDTVSWYQQALGQGPQFIFQYYEEEERQRGNFPDRFSGHQFPNYSSELNVNALLLGDSALYLCASSFGHYNSPLHFGNGTRLTVT.

The rearrangement uses TRBV28 and TRBJ2-7; D is unresolved. The germline CDR1 and CDR2 sequences are MDHEN and SYDVKM. The CDR3 covers 12 residues. Deletions cut 3 bases from V and 7 bases from J, with 10 bases between. The CDR3 DNA reads TGTGCCAGCAGTTTCGTACTGGAGGAGCAGTACTTC. Translation gives CASSFVLEEQYF.

This chain links TRBV7-2 with TRBJ1-2, with 10 bases lining up with TRBD1. The V segment lost 6 bases and the J segment 4 bases; nucleotides outside the gene matches: 17. From germline, CDR1 is SGHTA and CDR2 FQGNSA. The CDR3 extends over 18 amino acids. The CDR3 nucleotides read TGTGCCAGCAGTCCAAGGTGGGACAGGGGAAGATTGGGCTATGGCTACACCTTC. Protein product: CASSPRWDRGRLGYGYTF.

The rearrangement uses TRBV11-2 and TRBJ2-5, with 7 nucleotides matching TRBD2. The length of the CDR3 is 14 residues. Germline-derived CDR1 and CDR2 are SGHAT and FQNNGV. V lost 6 bases to trimming and J lost 2 bases; unmatched junction nucleotides: 6. The CDR3 nucleotides are TGTGCCAGCAGACCTGGGGGGGGTCAAGAGACCCAGTACTTC. Translating it yields CASRPGGGQETQYF.

V and J are TRBV6-2 or TRBV6-3 and TRBJ2-3, with 11 bases that match TRBD2. Per the germline V gene, CDR1 is MNHEY and CDR2 is SVGEGT. V trimming: 0 bases; J trimming: 6 bases; junction bases outside the gene matches: 14. This CDR3 comprises 19 residues. Here the CDR3 reads CASSYSSGGTSGSSDTQYF. CDR3 bases: TGTGCCAGCAGTTACTCGAGTGGCGGCACTAGCGGGAGTTCGGATACGCAGTATTTT.

This sequence joins TRBV19 and TRBJ2-6; possibly TRBD2 for D (6 bases). The CDR3 length is 16 residues. V shed 5 bases and J shed 5 bases, with 16 bases lying between them. Germline V gene lookup returns CDR1 LNHDA and CDR2 SQIVND (reference sequence). CDR3 sequence: CASSLGGFRRANVLTF. For the CDR3, the DNA is TGTGCCAGTAGTCTTGGGGGGTTCAGAAGGGCCAACGTCCTGACTTTC.

The chain employs TRBV2 and TRBJ2-3; possibly TRBD2 for D (6 bases). The CDR3 runs 14 residues. Germline loops: CDR1 SNHLY, CDR2 FYNNEI. V lost 7 bases, J lost 5 bases, and 16 bases lay in between. CDR3 sequence: CASKASSGEDTQYF. CDR3 in DNA: TGTGCCAGCAAAGCATCGTCGGGGGAAGATACGCAGTATTTT.

This rearrangement joins TRBV5-5 to TRBJ2-7; D possibly corresponds to TRBD1 (6 bases). CDR1 and CDR2 (germline): SGHKS, YYEKEE (reference sequence). V dropped 4 bases and J dropped 0 bases, with 17 bases sitting between them. The length of the CDR3 is 16 residues. The CDR3 sequence: CASSDPRGGASYEQYF. CDR3 bases: TGTGCCAGCAGCGATCCACGTGGGGGCGCCTCCTACGAGCAGTACTTC.

About this clone itself: One junction end disagrees with the germline gene, perhaps due to a read error. The gene calls are TRBV10-3 and TRBJ2-7; D possibly corresponds to TRBD2 (7 bases). The germline V gene has CDR1 ENHRY and CDR2 SYGVKD. The CDR3 sequence is 11 residues long. The CDR3 nucleotides are TGTGCCATACAGGGAGACCGGACTAGGGTGTTC. Amino acid sequence: CAIQGDRTRVF.

The chain links TRBV24-1 to TRBJ1-6, with D maybe TRBD1 (6 bases). Germline CDR1 and CDR2: KGHDR and SFDVKD. CDR3 length: 16 residues. V gave up 8 bases and J gave up 3 bases, with 16 bases separating them. The DNA of the CDR3 is TGTGCCACCAACTTAGAGAGGGGGATCTATAATTCACCCCTCCACTTT. This codes for CATNLERGIYNSPLHF.

CDR3 nucleotide sequence: TGCGCCAGCACCTCCCCTCTGCCCCAGGGACAGCTTAACTATGGCTACACCTTC. Protein: CASTSPLPQGQLNYGYTF. This chain uses TRBV5-1 with TRBJ1-2; 7 positions match TRBD1. Germline V gene lookup returns CDR1 SGHRS and CDR2 YFSETQ. V shed 6 bases, J shed 1 base, and the junction held 18 bases outside the gene matches. The CDR3 extends over 18 amino acids.

The chain joins TRBV10-3 to TRBJ2-1; TRBD2 matches at 7 bases. Losses at the gene ends were 3 bases for V and 6 bases for J; bases not matched to a gene: 11. Germline lookup yields CDR1 ENHRY and CDR2 SYGVKD. There are 16 residues in the CDR3. CDR3 region: CAISDGGSKMGNEQFF. The CDR3 region has the DNA TGTGCCATCAGTGACGGCGGGAGTAAAATGGGCAATGAGCAGTTCTTC.

The chain links TRBV27 to TRBJ1-5, with D uncertain. The germline gives CDR1 MNHEY, CDR2 SMNVEV (reference sequence). With 8 bases removed from V and 2 bases from J, the gap between germline ends came to 13 bases. This CDR3 has 14 amino acids. CDR3 sequence reads: CASALGRGNQPQHF. DNA for the CDR3: TGTGCCAGCGCCCTGGGGAGGGGCAATCAGCCCCAGCATTTT.